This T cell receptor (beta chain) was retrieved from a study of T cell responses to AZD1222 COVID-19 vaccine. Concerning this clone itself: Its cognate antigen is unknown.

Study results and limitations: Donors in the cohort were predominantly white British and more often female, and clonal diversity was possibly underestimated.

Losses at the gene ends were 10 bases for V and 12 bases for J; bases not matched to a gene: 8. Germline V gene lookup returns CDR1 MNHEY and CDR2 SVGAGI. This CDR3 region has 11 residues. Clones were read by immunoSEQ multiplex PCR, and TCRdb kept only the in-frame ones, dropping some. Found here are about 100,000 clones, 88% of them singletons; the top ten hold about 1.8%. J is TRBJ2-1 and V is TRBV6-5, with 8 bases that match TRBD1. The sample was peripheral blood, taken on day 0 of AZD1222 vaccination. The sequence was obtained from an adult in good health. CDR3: CATGQGVRQFF. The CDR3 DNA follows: TGTGCCACCGGACAGGGTGTTCGGCAGTTCTTC.